A single sample is the source of the 19 T cell receptor beta chains below, sequenced in a study. A single record per CDR3 protein comes from TCRdb applying MiXCR to the 5' RACE reads. The data show about 11,000 distinct CDR3 sequences, around 49% seen once. The sequencing sample was made of tumor-infiltrating naive CD4+ T cells sorted from the breast tumor. As to subset: naive CD4+ T cells, CD4+CD45RA+CD25-. These receptors were taken from a female donor with breast cancer.

The chain employs TRBV6-5 and TRBJ1-4; D not resolved. Between the trimmed V and J ends, which lost 6 bases and 6 bases, there was a span of 14 bases. This CDR3 comprises 14 residues. Germline values: CDR1 MNHEY, CDR2 SVGAGI. The CDR3 reads CASRPLGRDEKLFF. DNA for the CDR3: TGTGCCAGCAGACCACTAGGACGGGATGAAAAACTGTTTTTT.

Remarks on this clonotype: This likely comes from a read error, as the CDR3 has no conserved phenylalanine or tryptophan at its end. Written as DNA, the CDR3 is TGTGCCAGCAGCTTAGCGGCCCCGTGGGACACGGGCACCGGGGAGCTGTTTTCT. Protein product: CASSLAAPWDTGTGELFS. The chain is built from TRBV7-8 and TRBJ2-2, with D maybe TRBD1 (6 bases). The CDR3 loop spans 18 amino acids. Per germline, CDR1 SGHVS and CDR2 FQNEAQ. Trimming took 0 bases from V and 4 from J, leaving 18 bases between them.

The rearrangement joins TRBV20-1 to TRBJ2-1; D gene unclear. This CDR3 contains 15 residues. Trimming left V 6 bases short and J 3 bases short, with 18 bases between. Germline V gene data show CDR1 as DFQATT and CDR2 as SNEGSKA (reference sequence). The CDR3 nucleotides are TGCAGTGCAAGACCCCATATTGGCGTCTACAATGAGCAGTTCTTC. Residues: CSARPHIGVYNEQFF.

The V call is TRBV4-2, the J call TRBJ2-6; 7 positions agree with TRBD1. Germline CDR1 and CDR2: LGHNA and YNFKEQ. V lost 1 base, J lost 2 bases, and 5 bases stayed unmatched. This CDR3 has 17 residues. The CDR3 DNA reads TGTGCCAGCAGCCAAGGGACAGGAAACCCTGGGGCCAACGTCCTGACTTTC. Translated, it gives CASSQGTGNPGANVLTF.

The rearrangement joins TRBV12-3 or TRBV12-4 to TRBJ2-4; 8 bases are shared with TRBD2. The CDR3 length is 15 residues. The ends lost 6 bases at V and 2 bases at J; junction bases unmatched: 6. CDR3 coding DNA: TGTGCCAGCAGCCCGGGACTAGACTCCAAAAACATTCAGTACTTC. It codes for CASSPGLDSKNIQYF.

The chain has TRBV12-3 or TRBV12-4 and TRBJ2-1; 12 bases fit TRBD2. This CDR3 is built from 16 residues. Trimming at V came to 3 bases and at J to 5 bases, leaving 5 bases not matched to a gene. The DNA of the CDR3 is TGTGCCAGCAGTTTGAGGACTAGCGGGGCCCACAATGAGCAGTTCTTC. Translation gives CASSLRTSGAHNEQFF.

Concerning this clonotype itself: At one boundary the junction diverges from the germline segment, which might be a read error. The rearrangement joins TRBV20-1 to TRBJ2-3; 7 nucleotides agree with TRBD2. The length of the CDR3 is 12 residues. The germline CDR1 and CDR2 sequences are DFQATT and SNEGSKA (reference sequence). The CDR3 coding sequence is TGCAGTGCAAAGGGACTAACAGGTACGCAGTATTTT. It encodes CSAKGLTGTQYF.

This clonotype was seen a few times. The V call is TRBV4-1, the J call TRBJ2-3; the D is unclear. Trimming removed 7 bases from V and 2 bases from J, with 13 bases in between. CDR1 is MGHRA, CDR2 YSYEKL, per germline. The CDR3 consists of 14 residues. In DNA, the CDR3 is TGCGCCAGCACAAAAAGGGAACCCACAGATACGCAGTATTTT. It is translated as CASTKREPTDTQYF.

The V and J genes are TRBV12-3 or TRBV12-4 and TRBJ1-5; D uncertain. The CDR3 covers 14 residues. Trimming removed 5 bases from V and 0 bases from J, with 8 bases in between. CDR3 nucleotide sequence: TGTGCCAGCAGTCAGGCCCTTAGCAATCAGCCCCAGCATTTT. Translated, it gives CASSQALSNQPQHF.

Of note for this clonotype: Possible read error: a much larger clone is one base away. V is TRBV7-6 and J is TRBJ2-1, with 8 bases lining up with TRBD1. The CDR3 runs 15 residues. Trimming at V came to 2 bases and at J to 4 bases, leaving 4 bases not matched to a gene. Germline lookup yields CDR1 SGHVS and CDR2 FNYEAQ. This CDR3 is CASSLTNRGYNEQFF. The CDR3 nucleotides read TGTGCCAGCAGCTTAACTAACAGGGGGTACAATGAGCAGTTCTTC.

The rearrangement uses TRBV29-1 and TRBJ1-1; TRBD1 is a possible D gene (6 bases). The germline V and J ends were trimmed by 1 base and 1 base, with 13 bases remaining between them. The CDR3 length is 15 residues. The germline V gene encodes CDR1 SQVTM and CDR2 ANQGSEA. The CDR3 nucleotides are TGCAGCGTTGAAGCTTGGGGGGGCGAGAACACTGAAGCTTTCTTT. Translated, it gives CSVEAWGGENTEAFF.

This clonotype was seen a single time. The chain employs TRBV6-1 and TRBJ2-3, with D unresolved. The CDR3 spans 16 residues. With 4 bases removed from V and 0 bases from J, the gap between germline ends came to 14 bases. Germline-derived CDR1 and CDR2 are MNHNS and SASEGT. The CDR3 DNA sequence: TGTGCCAGCAGTGTCCTATCGGGCATCAGCACAGATACGCAGTATTTT. It encodes CASSVLSGISTDTQYF.

This clonotype was found once. The chain combines TRBV20-1 with TRBJ1-6, with D unresolved. Germline V CDR1 and CDR2: DFQATT, SNEGSKA (reference sequence). The CDR3 sequence is 16 residues long. Trimming took off 6 bases at V and 7 bases at J, with 22 bases between the two ends. CDR3 in amino acids: CSARTPLLVENSPLHF. Written as DNA, the CDR3 is TGCAGTGCCCGGACGCCTCTTTTGGTCGAGAATTCACCCCTCCACTTT.

This chain uses TRBV7-6 with TRBJ2-5; 11 nucleotides align to TRBD1. Germline-derived CDR1 and CDR2 are SGHVS and FNYEAQ. The trim removed 5 bases at V and 7 bases at J, leaving 6 bases unmatched. CDR3 length equals 14 residues. The CDR3: CASSLDRGLGTQYF. The CDR3 DNA is TGTGCCAGCAGCCTGGACAGGGGGCTAGGGACCCAGTACTTC.

This clonotype has just a few counts. The CDR3 sequence: CASSIIGTVGEQFF. The DNA for the CDR3 is TGTGCCAGCAGCATTATAGGGACAGTTGGTGAGCAGTTCTTC. This sequence joins TRBV11-2 and TRBJ2-1; 7 nucleotides line up with TRBD1. The length of the CDR3 is 14 residues. V shed 5 bases and J 9 bases; nucleotides not matched to a gene: 10. The germline V gene has CDR1 SGHAT and CDR2 FQNNGV.

The CDR3 reads CAWSGLAGVRYNEQFF. In DNA, the CDR3 is TGTGCCTGGAGTGGCCTAGCGGGAGTTCGGTACAATGAGCAGTTCTTC. This chain uses TRBV30 with TRBJ2-1; 10 positions agree with TRBD2. CDR3 length equals 16 residues. Germline V lookup: CDR1 GTSNPN, CDR2 SVGIG (reference sequence). Germline trimming cut 1 base from V and 4 bases from J; bases unmatched to any gene: 7.

The chain is built from TRBV10-3 and TRBJ2-1, with 10 positions matching TRBD2. Germline trimming cut 6 bases from V and 7 bases from J; bases unmatched to any gene: 6. The germline V gene has CDR1 ENHRY and CDR2 SYGVKD. The CDR3 is 14 amino acids. This chain's CDR3 is CAIRRTSGGNEQFF. CDR3 sequence (DNA): TGTGCCATCAGAAGGACTAGCGGAGGGAATGAGCAGTTCTTC.

This clonotype was detected a few times. This chain uses TRBV7-2 with TRBJ2-3, with no clear D. Trimming pared 6 bases from V and 1 base from J, leaving 11 bases between. Germline CDR1 reads SGHTA; CDR2 reads FQGNSA. This CDR3 is built from 14 residues. The CDR3 DNA is TGTGCCAGCAGTAGGGCTAGTGGCACAGATACGCAGTATTTT. Its translation is CASSRASGTDTQYF.

This CDR3 is CSARWQDYEQYF. For the CDR3, the DNA is TGCAGTGCTAGGTGGCAAGACTACGAGCAGTACTTC. This chain joins TRBV20-1 and TRBJ2-7, with D hard to call. Trimming cost V 3 bases and J 3 bases, with 9 bases left between them. The CDR3 spans 12 residues. In germline, CDR1 is DFQATT, CDR2 SNEGSKA (reference sequence).